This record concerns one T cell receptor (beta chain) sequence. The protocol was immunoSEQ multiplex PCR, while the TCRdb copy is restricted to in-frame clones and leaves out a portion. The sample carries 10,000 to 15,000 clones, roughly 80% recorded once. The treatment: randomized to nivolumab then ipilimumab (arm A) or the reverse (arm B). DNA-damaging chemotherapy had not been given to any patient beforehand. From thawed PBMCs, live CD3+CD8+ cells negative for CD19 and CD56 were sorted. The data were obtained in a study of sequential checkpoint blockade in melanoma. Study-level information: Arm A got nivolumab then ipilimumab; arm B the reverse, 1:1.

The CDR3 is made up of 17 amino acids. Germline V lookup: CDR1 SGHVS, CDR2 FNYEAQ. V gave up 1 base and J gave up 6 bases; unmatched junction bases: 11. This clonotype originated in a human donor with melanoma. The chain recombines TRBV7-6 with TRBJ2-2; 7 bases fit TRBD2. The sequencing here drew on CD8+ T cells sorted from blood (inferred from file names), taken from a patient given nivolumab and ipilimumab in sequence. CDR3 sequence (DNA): TGTGCCAGCAGCTTAGAAAACCCGGGAGGAAGTCCCGGGGAGCTGTTTTTT. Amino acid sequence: CASSLENPGGSPGELFF. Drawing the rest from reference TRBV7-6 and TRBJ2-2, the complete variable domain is GAGVSQSPRYKVTKRGQDVALRCDPISGHVSLYWYRQALGQGPEFLTYFNYEAQQDKSGLPNDRFSAERPEGSISTLTIQRTEQRDSAMYRCASSLENPGGSPGELFFGEGSRLTVL.